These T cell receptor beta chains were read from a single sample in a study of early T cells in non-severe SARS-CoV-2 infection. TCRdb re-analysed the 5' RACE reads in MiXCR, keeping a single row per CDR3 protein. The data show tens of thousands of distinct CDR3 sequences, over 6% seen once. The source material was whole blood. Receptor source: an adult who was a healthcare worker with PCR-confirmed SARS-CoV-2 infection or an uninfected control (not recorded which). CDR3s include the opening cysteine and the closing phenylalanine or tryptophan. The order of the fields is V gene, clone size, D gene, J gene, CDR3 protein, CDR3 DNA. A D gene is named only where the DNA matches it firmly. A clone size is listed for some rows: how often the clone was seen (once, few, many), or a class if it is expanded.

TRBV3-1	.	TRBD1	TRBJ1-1	CASSQKTGGTEVFF	TGTGCCAGCAGCCAGAAAACAGGGGGCACTGAAGTTTTCTTT
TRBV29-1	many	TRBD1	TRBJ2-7	CSVRTGGWDEQYF	TGCAGCGTACGGACAGGGGGCTGGGACGAGCAGTACTTC
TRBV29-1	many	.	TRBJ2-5	CSVTPPHYLQETQYF	TGCAGCGTTACCCCTCCCCACTATCTACAAGAGACCCAGTACTTC
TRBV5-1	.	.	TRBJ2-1	CASSLVWGRSEQFF	TGCGCCAGCAGCTTAGTATGGGGGCGTAGTGAGCAGTTCTTC
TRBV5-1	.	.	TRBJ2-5	CASSLPAQETQYF	TGCGCCAGCAGCTTGCCAGCACAAGAGACCCAGTACTTC
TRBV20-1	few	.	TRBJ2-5	CSARDPTPVTSHETQYF	TGCAGTGCTAGAGATCCGACTCCGGTCACCTCACACGAGACCCAGTACTTC
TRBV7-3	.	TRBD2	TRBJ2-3	CASSGTSGWADTQYF	TGTGCCAGCAGCGGGACTAGCGGGTGGGCAGATACGCAGTATTTT
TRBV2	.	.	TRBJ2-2	CASSDRRISNTGELFF	TGTGCCAGCAGTGACAGGAGAATTTCGAACACCGGGGAGCTGTTTTTT
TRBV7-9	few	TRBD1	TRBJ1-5	CASSPDRAGQPQHF	TGTGCCAGCAGCCCCGACAGGGCCGGGCAGCCCCAGCATTTT
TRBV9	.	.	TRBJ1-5	CASSSDPNNQPQHF	TGTGCCAGCAGCTCGGACCCAAACAATCAGCCCCAGCATTTT
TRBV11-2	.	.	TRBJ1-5	CASSVQGNQPQHF	TGTGCCAGCAGCGTACAGGGCAATCAGCCCCAGCATTTT
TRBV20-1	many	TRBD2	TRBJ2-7	CSARSGGSYEQYF	TGCAGTGCTAGGAGCGGGGGGTCCTACGAGCAGTACTTC
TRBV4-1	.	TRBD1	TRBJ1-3	CASSQLPGQSSGNTIYF	TGCGCCAGCAGCCAACTACCGGGACAGTCCTCTGGAAACACCATATATTTT
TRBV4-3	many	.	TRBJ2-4	CASSQVPQAANIQYF	TGCGCCAGCAGCCAAGTCCCGCAAGCCGCGAACATTCAGTACTTC
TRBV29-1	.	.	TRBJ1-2	CSVPSGPNYGYTF	TGCAGCGTCCCTTCCGGGCCCAACTATGGCTACACCTTC
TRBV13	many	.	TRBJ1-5	CASSPGRLNQPQHF	TGTGCCAGCAGCCCAGGTAGGCTCAATCAGCCCCAGCATTTT
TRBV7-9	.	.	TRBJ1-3	CASSLSAGTGNTIYF	TGTGCCAGCAGCTTATCCGCGGGGACAGGAAACACCATATATTTT
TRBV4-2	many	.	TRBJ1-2	CASSLALDSPHGYTF	TGTGCCAGCAGCCTAGCCCTGGACAGTCCCCATGGCTACACCTTC
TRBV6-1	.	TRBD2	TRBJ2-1	CASSPRGGLAGPTVYNEQFF	TGTGCCAGCAGTCCAAGAGGGGGACTAGCGGGACCTACGGTCTACAATGAGCAGTTCTTC
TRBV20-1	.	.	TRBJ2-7	CSAVNREPYEQYF	TGCAGTGCTGTTAACAGGGAACCCTACGAGCAGTACTTC